These 24 T cell receptor beta chains came from one sample sequenced in a study of identical twins. TCRdb used MiXCR to reprocess the 5' RACE reads, holding one entry per CDR3 protein. The sample carries hundreds of thousands of distinct CDR3 sequences, approximately 6% recorded once. Sequencing was performed on naive T cells sorted from blood. The receptors stem from a man between 18 and 29 years old in good health.

This clonotype has at least ten counts. V and J are TRBV4-1 and TRBJ2-1; a possible D gene is TRBD2 (5 bases). Germline V gene data show CDR1 as MGHRA and CDR2 as YSYEKL. This CDR3 spans 13 amino acids. V was trimmed by 0 bases and J by 10 bases, leaving 10 bases between them. CDR3 coding DNA: TGCGCCAGCAGCCAAGAGGAGGACTGGGAGCAGTTCTTC. This encodes CASSQEEDWEQFF.

This chain joins TRBV5-5 and TRBJ2-3; 7 nucleotides align to TRBD2. The CDR3 is 17 amino acids. J lost 3 bases, V lost 0 bases, and 10 bases had no gene match. Germline loops: CDR1 SGHKS, CDR2 YYEKEE (reference sequence). DNA for the CDR3: TGTGCCAGCAGCTTGGGGTACTCGACAGCGGGGACAGATACGCAGTATTTT. Its protein is CASSLGYSTAGTDTQYF.

This clonotype was counted between two and nine times. The chain joins TRBV19 to TRBJ2-7; the D gene is possibly TRBD2 (5 bases). Germline V lookup: CDR1 LNHDA, CDR2 SQIVND (reference sequence). This CDR3 comprises 14 residues. Trimming took 1 base from V and 3 from J, leaving 10 bases between them. The CDR3 region has the DNA TGTGCCAGTAGTATAGGTCCAGCGGACTACGAGCAGTACTTC. This translates into CASSIGPADYEQYF.

V gene TRBV5-1 combines with J gene TRBJ2-3, with TRBD2 as a possible D gene (6 bases). Trimming cost V 0 bases and J 2 bases, with 13 bases left between them. Germline CDR1 SGHRS, CDR2 YFSETQ. The CDR3 covers 16 residues. CDR3 in DNA: TGCGCCAGCAGCTTGGGTGGCGGGGATTCCACAGATACGCAGTATTTT. Residues: CASSLGGGDSTDTQYF. The entire variable domain, with the rest obtained from reference TRBV5-1 and TRBJ2-3, is as follows: KAGVTQTPRYLIKTRGQQVTLSCSPISGHRSVSWYQQTPGQGLQFLFEYFSETQRNKGNFPGRFSGRQFSNSRSEMNVSTLELGDSALYLCASSLGGGDSTDTQYFGPGTRLTVL.

This clonotype was seen a handful of times. The chain uses TRBV24-1 and TRBJ1-1; D is unclear. Per the germline V gene, CDR1 is KGHDR and CDR2 is SFDVKD. V lost 6 bases, J lost 0 bases, and 13 bases lay in between. The CDR3 contains 15 residues. The CDR3 reads CATSRSANMNTEAFF. In nucleotides, the CDR3 is TGTGCCACCAGTCGGTCAGCTAACATGAACACTGAAGCTTTCTTT.

The table lists this clonotype with many counts. The rearrangement links TRBV28 to TRBJ2-5, with D perhaps being TRBD1 or TRBD2 (5 bases each). CDR1 and CDR2 from the germline V gene are MDHEN and SYDVKM. Trimming stripped 8 bases from V and 5 bases from J, with 18 bases between. This CDR3 has 14 residues. The CDR3 sequence: CASGRTRGAETQYF. In nucleotides, the CDR3 is TGTGCCAGCGGCCGTACGCGAGGGGCTGAGACCCAGTACTTC.

This clonotype occurred many times. The rearrangement joins TRBV6-1 to TRBJ2-3, with TRBD1 matching over 8 bases. The trim removed 7 bases at V and 4 bases at J, leaving 13 bases unmatched. This CDR3 contains 16 residues. Germline-derived CDR1 and CDR2 are MNHNS and SASEGT. In DNA, the CDR3 is TGTGCCAGCACCCGGGGAGGCAGGGGGCTTTCAGATACGCAGTATTTT. As protein: CASTRGGRGLSDTQYF.

In this sample, this clonotype turned up many times. The genes are TRBV10-3 and TRBJ2-1; 15 bases map to TRBD2. The CDR3 consists of 22 residues. The V and J ends lost 1 base and 0 bases, in that order; junction bases with no gene match: 13. Per the germline V gene, CDR1 is ENHRY and CDR2 is SYGVKD. CDR3 sequence reads: CAISEFTRTSGRAYSSYNEQFF. The CDR3 nucleotides read TGTGCCATCAGTGAGTTTACGAGGACTAGCGGGAGGGCCTACAGCTCCTACAATGAGCAGTTCTTC.

This clonotype has ten or more counts. This chain joins TRBV5-1 and TRBJ1-1; D is ambiguous. V lost 3 bases and J lost 3, with 9 bases in between. The V gene's germline CDR1 is SGHRS and CDR2 YFSETQ. This CDR3 comprises 13 residues. CDR3 coding DNA: TGCGCCAGCAGCTCCAGCGGTGACACTGAAGCTTTCTTT. As protein: CASSSSGDTEAFF.

This clonotype was recorded a few times. The rearrangement joins TRBV7-8 to TRBJ1-1, with D unresolved. V lost 2 bases to trimming and J lost 4 bases, with 5 bases between them. The germline V gene encodes CDR1 SGHVS and CDR2 FQNEAQ. The CDR3 loop spans 12 amino acids. The CDR3 nucleotides read TGTGCCAGCAGCTTACACCCCACTGAAGCTTTCTTT. It encodes CASSLHPTEAFF.

The sample holds many counts of this clonotype. The genes are TRBV5-1 and TRBJ2-1, with 10 nucleotides matching TRBD2. V trimming: 6 bases; J trimming: 4 bases; junction bases outside the gene matches: 10. This CDR3 contains 16 residues. Germline V gives CDR1 SGHRS, CDR2 YFSETQ. The CDR3 nucleotides are TGCGCCAGCAAAAAGTTGGGGACTAGCGTATACAATGAGCAGTTCTTC. Its translation: CASKKLGTSVYNEQFF.

This clonotype was counted at least ten times. This CDR3 is CASSYSGTVLNTEAFF. CDR3 nucleotide sequence: TGTGCCAGCAGTTACTCCGGGACGGTTCTGAACACTGAAGCTTTCTTT. The chain carries TRBV6-5 and TRBJ1-1; perhaps TRBD1 as D (5 bases). The germline V gene has CDR1 MNHEY and CDR2 SVGAGI. The CDR3 consists of 16 residues. V was cut by 0 bases and J by 0 bases, with 11 bases left in between.

This clonotype was seen more than once but under ten times. V is TRBV4-1 and J is TRBJ2-3, with 8 nucleotides matching TRBD2. CDR1 is MGHRA and CDR2 is YSYEKL in the germline V gene. The CDR3 runs 15 residues. With 4 bases clipped from V and 3 bases from J, the junction kept 6 bases outside the gene matches. CDR3 sequence: CASSPSGSATDTQYF. The DNA of the CDR3 is TGCGCCAGCAGCCCCAGCGGGAGCGCAACAGATACGCAGTATTTT.

In this sample, this clonotype turned up many times. The V gene is TRBV29-1, the J gene TRBJ1-3, with 8 bases matching TRBD1. CDR3 length: 15 residues. Germline CDR1 SQVTM, CDR2 ANQGSEA. The ends lost 4 bases at V and 4 bases at J; junction bases unmatched: 9. CDR3 sequence (DNA): TGCAGCGTTGTAGTTCAGGGGGCTAACGGAAACACCATATATTTT. Amino acids: CSVVVQGANGNTIYF.

This clonotype was counted at least ten times. This chain joins TRBV29-1 and TRBJ2-4; D unclear. Trimming took 6 bases from V and 3 from J, leaving 18 bases between them. This CDR3 spans 15 amino acids. Germline V gene sequence: CDR1 SQVTM, CDR2 ANQGSEA. The DNA of the CDR3 is TGCAGCGTGGCCGCGGACCCAATAGTCAAAAACATTCAGTACTTC. Residues: CSVAADPIVKNIQYF. Looking up the rest from reference TRBV29-1 and TRBJ2-4 gives the full variable domain: SAVISQKPSRDICQRGTSLTIQCQVDSQVTMMFWYRQQPGQSLTLIATANQGSEATYESGFVIDKFPISRPNLTFSTLTVSNMSPEDSSIYLCSVAADPIVKNIQYFGAGTRLSVL.

This clonotype was detected a few times. The chain employs TRBV5-4 and TRBJ2-5, with 12 nucleotides matching TRBD2. CDR1 is SGHNT, CDR2 YYREEE, per germline (reference sequence). With 0 bases clipped from V and 1 base from J, the junction kept 19 bases outside the gene matches. CDR3 length: 22 residues. CDR3: CASSLVWRPRLAGVPLQETQYF. The DNA for the CDR3 is TGTGCCAGCAGCTTGGTCTGGCGCCCACGACTAGCGGGAGTCCCCCTCCAAGAGACCCAGTACTTC. The variable domain in full, with the rest retrieved from reference TRBV5-4 and TRBJ2-5, is ETGVTQSPTHLIKTRGQQVTLRCSSQSGHNTVSWYQQALGQGPQFIFQYYREEENGRGNFPPRFSGLQFPNYSSELNVNALELDDSALYLCASSLVWRPRLAGVPLQETQYFGPGTRLLVL.

This clonotype has only one observation. This may be a read error, as it is one base from a much larger clone. The gene calls are TRBV10-3 and TRBJ2-7, with D perhaps given as TRBD1 or TRBD2 (5 bases each). The CDR3 covers 17 residues. The germline V gene has CDR1 ENHRY and CDR2 SYGVKD. The CDR3 here is CAISEAKSRETSYKQYF. In DNA, the CDR3 is TGTGCCATCAGTGAGGCGAAAAGCAGGGAGACCTCCTACAAGCAGTACTTC.

This clonotype was seen many times. The chain combines TRBV20-1 with TRBJ2-1; 10 bases align to TRBD2. The germline CDR1 and CDR2 sequences are DFQATT and SNEGSKA (reference sequence). Trimming removed 3 bases from V and 7 bases from J; junction bases left unmatched: 6. The CDR3 has 14 residues. CDR3 DNA sequence: TGCAGTGCTAGGGACGGGACTAGCGTTAATGAGCAGTTCTTC. Translated, it gives CSARDGTSVNEQFF.

This clonotype appeared many times. This chain connects TRBV18 to TRBJ2-1; 14 nucleotides agree with TRBD2. Germline loops: CDR1 KGHSH, CDR2 LQKENI. The CDR3 is made up of 15 amino acids. Unmatched junction bases numbered 5, after V lost 3 bases and J lost 10 bases. Here the CDR3 DNA reads TGTGCCAGCTCACCCCCGGGACTAGCGGGAGAAGAGCAGTTCTTC. This sequence encodes CASSPPGLAGEEQFF. Filled out from reference TRBV18 and TRBJ2-1, the complete variable domain reads NAGVMQNPRHLVRRRGQEARLRCSPMKGHSHVYWYRQLPEEGLKFMVYLQKENIIDESGMPKERFSAEFPKEGPSILRIQQVVRGDSAAYFCASSPPGLAGEEQFFGPGTRLTVL.

This chain joins TRBV6-1 and TRBJ2-5; TRBD2 matches at 10 bases. The germline V gene encodes CDR1 MNHNS and CDR2 SASEGT. This CDR3 region has 15 residues. The V and J ends lost 5 bases and 5 bases, in that order; junction bases with no gene match: 8. The CDR3: CASSPSSGSPETQYF. Written as DNA, the CDR3 is TGTGCCAGCAGTCCCTCTAGCGGGAGCCCTGAGACCCAGTACTTC.

This clonotype was recorded a few times. V gene TRBV5-1 combines with J gene TRBJ2-2; D possibly corresponds to TRBD2 (6 bases). Germline V lookup: CDR1 SGHRS, CDR2 YFSETQ. The CDR3 sequence is 17 residues long. Trimming removed 1 base at V and 4 bases at J, with 17 bases between. The CDR3 nucleotides read TGCGCCAGCAGCTTGTCGCAGTTAGCGGACTTCACCGGGGAGCTGTTTTTT. Amino acid sequence: CASSLSQLADFTGELFF. The full variable domain, in which reference TRBV5-1 and TRBJ2-2 provide the parts outside the CDR3, is KAGVTQTPRYLIKTRGQQVTLSCSPISGHRSVSWYQQTPGQGLQFLFEYFSETQRNKGNFPGRFSGRQFSNSRSEMNVSTLELGDSALYLCASSLSQLADFTGELFFGEGSRLTVL.

This clonotype was counted many times. V is TRBV10-3 and J is TRBJ2-7, with 8 bases aligning to TRBD2. Germline CDR1 reads ENHRY; CDR2 reads SYGVKD. The CDR3 covers 14 residues. With 5 bases clipped from V and 7 bases from J, the junction kept 10 bases outside the gene matches. As DNA, the CDR3 is TGTGCCATCAGTAAAGCGGGAGCTACGGGAGAGCAGTACGTC. Amino acid sequence: CAISKAGATGEQYV.

This clonotype came up many times. The chain employs TRBV20-1 and TRBJ2-1; TRBD2 aligns across 7 bases. Per the germline V gene, CDR1 is DFQATT and CDR2 is SNEGSKA (reference sequence). The V segment lost 5 bases and the J segment 3 bases; nucleotides outside the gene matches: 7. The CDR3 contains 14 residues. The CDR3 region has the DNA TGCAGTGCTGCGCTAGCGGTTGACTACAATGAGCAGTTCTTC. The encoded protein is CSAALAVDYNEQFF.

This clonotype was seen at least ten times. The V and J genes are TRBV29-1 and TRBJ2-7; D may be TRBD1 (6 bases). Looked up from germline, CDR1 is SQVTM and CDR2 is ANQGSEA. This CDR3 comprises 14 residues. Trimming removed 4 bases at V and 7 bases at J, with 20 bases between. The CDR3 here is CSVGGRQAPGEQYF. In nucleotides, the CDR3 is TGCAGCGTTGGCGGACGACAGGCCCCGGGGGAGCAGTACTTC.